This T cell receptor (beta chain) was identified in a study of cytomegalovirus exposure and HLA in healthy donors. Study-wide background: HLA-typed donors contributed some 83 million unique TCRs, which were held in an early data release. General study findings and limits: Some segments of the V type, notably TRBV6-2 and TRBV6-3, were excluded as indistinguishable. Follow-up analysis seemed to connect common viral pathogens with several of the most significant clusters identified.

The PCR had 60 Vbeta and 13 Jbeta primers. Repertoires were generated with immunoSEQ multiplex PCR, while TCRdb's copy carries only in-frame clones and drops some. This sample has some 130,000 clones, with roughly 75% found just once. Germline V gene sequence: CDR1 PRHDT, CDR2 FYEKMQ (reference sequence). The V end was cut by 4 bases, the J end by 2 bases, with 9 bases between. This CDR3 is built from 13 residues. On this clone itself: The antigen remains undetermined.

The receptor comes from a man under 40 in good health. Specimen: PBMCs. J is TRBJ2-7 and V is TRBV13, with D hard to call. The DNA of the CDR3 is TGTGCCAGCAGCTCCGGTCCGACCTACGAGCAGTACTTC. It specifies CASSSGPTYEQYF.